The source of this TCR beta chain is a study of technical replicates of blood from a handful of donors. The repertoire was sequenced with immunoSEQ multiplex PCR; TCRdb's copy has only in-frame clones and lacks some. The sample yields around 73,000 clones, 90% seen once. Input material: PBMCs. The receptor comes from a human donor in good health. Some clones in this sample may be carry-over from other donors' samples.

CDR3 amino acids: CASSLGLAGAYEQYF. CDR3 sequence (DNA): TGCGCCAGCAGCCTAGGACTAGCGGGAGCCTACGAGCAGTACTTC. The chain employs TRBV5-1 and TRBJ2-7; 13 nucleotides align to TRBD2. Trimming removed 4 bases from V and 2 bases from J; junction bases left unmatched: 3. Per germline, CDR1 SGHRS and CDR2 YFSETQ. CDR3 length equals 15 residues.